This is a list of T cell receptor beta chains from one sample in a study of shared clonotypes between healthy human individuals. The table came from immunoSEQ multiplex PCR; TCRdb's copy has only in-frame clones and leaves some out. Among around 610,000 clones listed, approximately 96% were seen once. Sequenced sample: naive CD8+ T cells sorted from blood. Receptors were obtained from a woman aged 25-40 years in good health. Both conserved end residues are part of each CDR3. D genes are given only for firm matches. Not every row has a clone size; where given, it reads once, few, many or a size class.

clone_size	v_call	j_call	d_call	cdr3_nt	cdr3_aa
-	TRBV2	TRBJ2-2	-	TGTGCCAGCAGTGCGAACACCGGGGAGCTGTTTTTT	CASSANTGELFF
few	TRBV11-2	TRBJ1-1	-	TGTGCCAGCAGCTTCCAGAACACTGAAGCTTTCTTT	CASSFQNTEAFF
-	TRBV13	TRBJ1-3	-	TGTGCCAGCAGCAACAGTTACTCTGGAAACACCATATATTTT	CASSNSYSGNTIYF
-	TRBV19	TRBJ2-1	-	TGTGCCAGTAGTATAGTCGGGACCTACAATGAGCAGTTCTTC	CASSIVGTYNEQFF
-	TRBV14	TRBJ1-1	-	TGTGCCAGCGGATATACCCTGAACACTGAAGCTTTCTTT	CASGYTLNTEAFF
-	TRBV7-3	TRBJ1-5	TRBD1	TGTGCCAGCAGCTCGACAGGGCCTAGCAATCAGCCCCAGCATTTT	CASSSTGPSNQPQHF
-	TRBV11-2	TRBJ2-1	-	TGTGCCAGCAGCCCCCCGGCGAACTCCTACAATGAGCAGTTCTTC	CASSPPANSYNEQFF
-	TRBV5-5	TRBJ2-7	-	TGTGCCAGCAGCTTGGATGTCACTGACTACGAGCAGTACTTC	CASSLDVTDYEQYF
once	TRBV29-1	TRBJ2-4	TRBD1	TGCAGCGTCGGGACAGACCTAGCCAAAAACATTCAGTACTTC	CSVGTDLAKNIQYF
-	TRBV5-6	TRBJ1-4	-	TGTGCCAGCAGCTTATCATGGGCAAACGACTTTGAAAAACTGTTTTTT	CASSLSWANDFEKLFF
-	TRBV14	TRBJ2-7	-	TGTGCCAGCAGCCCCCAGACTGGGGCCTACGAGCAGTACTTC	CASSPQTGAYEQYF
-	TRBV9	TRBJ2-1	-	TGTGCCAGCAGCAGACGACAGGTGGGCTCCTACAATGAGCAGTTCTTC	CASSRRQVGSYNEQFF
-	TRBV11-2	TRBJ2-4	-	TGTGCCAGCAGATCCCTTCGGCTAGCACCTGGGGAAAACATTCAGTACTTC	CASRSLRLAPGENIQYF
-	TRBV29-1	TRBJ2-1	TRBD2	TGCAGCGCCCGGGGTGGGACTAGAGGCAATGAGCAGTTCTTC	CSARGGTRGNEQFF
-	TRBV10-3	TRBJ2-3	TRBD1	TGTGCCACCCTTACCGGGACAGGAGGCACAGATACGCAGTATTTT	CATLTGTGGTDTQYF
-	TRBV28	TRBJ2-7	-	TGTGCCAGCAGATCCACCTACGAGCAGTACTTC	CASRSTYEQYF
-	TRBV5-6	TRBJ1-4	-	TGTGCCAGCAGCTTGGGAGTAGGAGGACTGTTTTTT	CASSLGVGGLFF
-	TRBV27	TRBJ2-1	-	TGTGCCAGCAGTTTTGCGCGGGACCACTCCTACAATGAGCAGTTCTTC	CASSFARDHSYNEQFF
-	TRBV15	TRBJ2-7	-	TGTGCCACCAGCAGAGATCAAGTCGTGCAGGGAGGCGAGCAGTACTTC	CATSRDQVVQGGEQYF
-	TRBV11-2	TRBJ2-5	TRBD2	TGTGCCAGCAGCCTGGCCATAGCGGGAGGCGGGGAGACCCAGTACTTC	CASSLAIAGGGETQYF
-	TRBV7-8	TRBJ2-7	TRBD1	TGTGCCAGCAGCTTGACAGGGTCAAACTACGAGCAGTACTTC	CASSLTGSNYEQYF
-	TRBV12-5	TRBJ2-3	TRBD1	TGTGCTAGTGGTTTGGGACAGGGGAGAATAGATACGCAGTATTTT	CASGLGQGRIDTQYF
-	TRBV27	TRBJ1-1	-	TGTGCCGGCAGTTTGGAGGGGAACACTGAAGCTTTCTTT	CAGSLEGNTEAFF
-	TRBV7-6	TRBJ2-7	-	TGTGCCAGCAGCCCGCGGACGGATTTCAACTACGAGCAGTACTTC	CASSPRTDFNYEQYF
-	TRBV2	TRBJ2-3	-	TGTGCCAGCACTCGGCGGGCCCGCCACTACACAGATACGCAGTATTTT	CASTRRARHYTDTQYF
-	TRBV11-3	TRBJ2-1	-	TGTGCCAGCAGCTTATCAGCTGAGCAGTTCTTC	CASSLSAEQFF